The T cell receptor beta chain under discussion was sequenced for a study of Ad26.COV2.S vaccination and SARS-CoV-2 variants. Study at large: Donor got 5x10^10 or 1x10^11 viral particles of Ad26.COV2.S.

Study conclusions and caveats: Total T cell responses may have been underestimated by the TCR breadth and depth analyses.

Trimming pared 0 bases from V and 0 bases from J, leaving 6 bases between. The CDR3 length is 15 residues. Germline-derived CDR1 and CDR2 are SGDLS and YYNGEE. Sequencing was performed with immunoSEQ multiplex PCR; in TCRdb, only in-frame clones are kept and a portion is missing. In the table there are under 600,000 clones, roughly nine tenths of which are singletons. This clone was seen a single time. Its target is unknown. Documented treatment: roughly 19 received Ad26.COV2.S at low or high dose, single or two shots; a few received placebo; per-sample allocation not given. At day 63 after the first vaccine or placebo injection, samples were drawn.

This TCR was recovered from a person between 18 and 60 years old who received the Ad26.COV2.S COVID-19 vaccine or a placebo. The source material was peripheral blood, sampled in a trial of Ad26.COV2.S vaccine versus placebo. The V and J genes are TRBV9 and TRBJ1-4, with no clear D. The CDR3 reads CASSVGIATNEKLFF. The CDR3, as DNA: TGTGCCAGCAGCGTAGGGATTGCAACTAATGAAAAACTGTTTTTT. The whole variable domain, filled in from reference TRBV9 and TRBJ1-4, reads DSGVTQTPKHLITATGQRVTLRCSPRSGDLSVYWYQQSLDQGLQFLIQYYNGEERAKGNILERFSAQQFPDLHSELNLSSLELGDSALYFCASSVGIATNEKLFFGSGTQLSVL.